Below are 32 T cell receptor beta chains sequenced from a single sample in a study of blood T cells in healthy people across ages. A second PCR of 7 to 11 cycles used a sample-barcoded 5' primer and a J-beta primer mix. TCRdb analysed the 5' RACE reads with MiXCR anew, one entry per CDR3 protein. The sample holds about 1.4 million distinct CDR3 sequences; around 55% are singletons and the top ten take 6.5% to 8.5%. Material: blood. These TCRs come from a man aged 18 to 30 in good health.

Comments on this clonotype: The junction differs from germline at one of its ends, possibly a read error. This sequence joins TRBV29-1 and TRBJ2-7, with a possible D match to TRBD2 (6 bases). Germline CDR1 and CDR2: SQVTM and ANQGSEA. The CDR3 sequence is 13 residues long. CDR3 sequence: CSAQRGGNYERYF. The DNA of the CDR3 is TGCAGCGCCCAAAGGGGAGGAAACTACGAGCGGTACTTC.

The rearrangement links TRBV6-2 or TRBV6-3 to TRBJ2-7; 10 bases map to TRBD1. The CDR3 is 14 residues long. Germline V gene sequence: CDR1 MNHEY, CDR2 SVGEGT. The trim removed 5 bases at V and 8 bases at J, leaving 9 bases unmatched. CDR3 protein: CASSAGTGACQQYF. In DNA form, the CDR3 reads TGTGCCAGCAGTGCCGGGACAGGGGCTTGCCAGCAGTACTTC.

As regards this clonotype: The germline gene is not matched at one end of the junction; a read error may be the cause. The chain joins TRBV12-3 or TRBV12-4 to TRBJ1-4, with D unresolved. CDR3 length: 12 amino acids. The CDR3 sequence is CASRPGSEKLFF. For the CDR3, the DNA is TGTGCCAGCAGACCTGGGAGTGAAAAATTGTTTTTT.

This clonotype was detected only a few times. The chain uses TRBV10-3 and TRBJ2-3; TRBD2 aligns across 7 bases. The junction had 3 bases not matched to a gene; V was cut back by 0 bases and J by 0 bases. This CDR3 contains 16 residues. Per the germline V gene, CDR1 is ENHRY and CDR2 is SYGVKD. The CDR3 reads CAISESGTTSTDTQYF. CDR3 in DNA: TGTGCCATCAGTGAGTCCGGGACTACGAGCACAGATACGCAGTATTTT.

This chain joins TRBV9 and TRBJ2-7; the D gene is possibly TRBD1 (5 bases). Trimming stripped 2 bases from V and 0 bases from J, with 9 bases between. Germline V gene data show CDR1 as SGDLS and CDR2 as YYNGEE. The CDR3 has 14 residues. The DNA of the CDR3 is TGTGCCAGCAGCGTGACAGATTACTCCTACGAGCAGTACTTC. This encodes CASSVTDYSYEQYF.

This clonotype was found a few times. The chain uses TRBV25-1 and TRBJ1-4; D is unclear. This CDR3 region has 11 residues. Germline V gene sequence: CDR1 MGHDK, CDR2 SYGVNS. V gave up 4 bases and J gave up 8 bases, with 5 bases separating them. CDR3 DNA sequence: TGTGCCAGCAGTGTGTCGGAAAAACTGTTTTTT. Amino acid sequence: CASSVSEKLFF.

This clonotype appeared many times. V gene TRBV27 combines with J gene TRBJ2-7; D remains ambiguous. V lost 5 bases and J 2 bases, leaving 4 bases between the germline ends. This CDR3 is 11 amino acids long. Germline V gene data show CDR1 as MNHEY and CDR2 as SMNVEV (reference sequence). The CDR3 DNA is TGTGCCAGCAGTGACGCCTACGAGCAGTACTTC. Translation: CASSDAYEQYF.

The chain has TRBV20-1 and TRBJ2-5, with 8 bases lining up with TRBD1. The end of the DNA aligns better with TRBJ2-7, so the J call may be wrong. The CDR3 consists of 15 residues. Germline V gene lookup returns CDR1 DFQATT and CDR2 SNEGSKA (reference sequence). The CDR3 loop reads CSARGIKTGVDEQYF. The CDR3 bases are TGCAGTGCTAGAGGGATAAAGACAGGGGTGGACGAGCAGTACTTC.

The chain has TRBV4-3 and TRBJ2-5; the D gene could be TRBD1 or TRBD2 (6 bases each). With the DNA end fitting TRBJ2-7 better, the J assignment may be wrong. CDR1 is LGHNA and CDR2 is YSLEER in the germline V gene. The CDR3 is made up of 19 amino acids. This CDR3 is CASSQARDTWDSDYYEQYF. The CDR3 DNA reads TGCGCCAGCAGCCAAGCCCGGGACACCTGGGACTCGGATTATTACGAGCAGTACTTC.

There are a few counts of this clonotype. V usage is TRBV2 and J usage is TRBJ2-4; TRBD1 matches at 10 bases. There are 14 residues in the CDR3. Germline values: CDR1 SNHLY, CDR2 FYNNEI. The junction had 5 bases not matched to a gene; V was cut back by 10 bases and J by 2 bases. CDR3 loop: CATWDRGTKNIQYF. The CDR3 nucleotides read TGTGCCACCTGGGACAGGGGCACCAAAAACATTCAGTACTTC.

This clonotype occurred once. The genes are TRBV4-1 and TRBJ2-1; weak D call: TRBD2 (6 bases). V shed 1 base and J shed 15 bases, with 19 bases lying between them. The CDR3 loop spans 14 amino acids. Germline CDR1 is MGHRA and CDR2 is YSYEKL. CDR3 in amino acids: CASSQGAQREDRFF. The CDR3 DNA reads TGCGCCAGCAGCCAAGGGGCACAAAGGGAGGACCGGTTCTTC.

This clonotype has a handful of counts. This chain joins TRBV24-1 and TRBJ2-5, with 8 bases matching TRBD2. Germline V gene data show CDR1 as KGHDR and CDR2 as SFDVKD. Trimming removed 4 bases from V and 2 bases from J; junction bases left unmatched: 5. The CDR3 is made up of 15 amino acids. CDR3 nucleotides: TGTGCCACCAGTGAGCCCGGGACTAGACAAGAGACCCAGTACTTC. It specifies CATSEPGTRQETQYF.

The chain has TRBV24-1 and TRBJ2-7; 10 bases map to TRBD1. V lost 9 bases and J lost 0; bases outside the gene matches: 4. Germline CDR1 is KGHDR and CDR2 is SFDVKD. The CDR3 extends over 14 amino acids. The CDR3 is CATEGDRGSYEQYF. In DNA, the CDR3 is TGTGCCACCGAGGGGGACAGGGGCTCCTACGAGCAGTACTTC.

This chain uses TRBV20-1 with TRBJ2-5; possible D gene TRBD2, 5 bases. V was clipped by 6 bases and J by 11 bases, with 25 bases between them. Germline values: CDR1 DFQATT, CDR2 SNEGSKA (reference sequence). This CDR3 is 14 amino acids long. The CDR3 bases are TGCAGTGCCAAGGACGACCCTTCGGGAAATGAGCAGTACTTC. Translated: CSAKDDPSGNEQYF.

The V gene is TRBV30, the J gene TRBJ2-4; 7 nucleotides agree with TRBD1. The J call may not be correct, given that the DNA end is closer to TRBJ2-7. CDR1 is GTSNPN, CDR2 SVGIG, per germline (reference sequence). The CDR3 contains 12 residues. This CDR3 is CAWSVGTDEQYF. DNA of the CDR3: TGTGCCTGGAGTGTAGGGACAGACGAGCAGTACTTC.

CDR3 region: CACTYRDRVYEQYF. The CDR3 nucleotides read TGTGCCTGCACCTACCGGGACAGGGTCTACGAGCAGTACTTC. The rearrangement joins TRBV30 to TRBJ2-7; TRBD1 matches at 9 bases. The CDR3 spans 14 residues. From germline, CDR1 is GTSNPN and CDR2 SVGIG (reference sequence). J lost 3 bases, V lost 6 bases, and 9 bases had no gene match.

V and J are TRBV10-3 and TRBJ2-7; 9 bases match TRBD2. The CDR3 is 16 amino acids. V dropped 7 bases and J dropped 1; count of bases not matched to a gene: 11. From germline, CDR1 is ENHRY and CDR2 SYGVKD. Here the CDR3 reads CAITATSGPKSYEQYF. CDR3 DNA sequence: TGTGCCATCACGGCAACTAGCGGGCCTAAGTCCTACGAGCAGTACTTC.

The rearrangement uses TRBV2 and TRBJ2-1; D is uncertain. CDR1 and CDR2 (germline): SNHLY, FYNNEI. V lost 7 bases and J lost 3, with 25 bases in between. CDR3 length equals 18 residues. The CDR3 reads CASKVESKVPDIYNEQFF. The CDR3 nucleotides read TGTGCCAGCAAGGTAGAAAGCAAAGTCCCCGATATCTACAATGAGCAGTTCTTC.

This clonotype has a count of ten or more. The V call is TRBV6-5, the J call TRBJ2-3; 13 positions agree with TRBD2. Trimming took 6 bases from V and 13 from J; bases not matched to a gene: 7. The CDR3 length is 13 residues. Germline V CDR1 and CDR2: MNHEY, SVGAGI. The CDR3 nucleotides are TGTGCCAGCAGAGAACCCGGACTAGCGGGGGAGTATTTT. Translating gives CASREPGLAGEYF.

The chain employs TRBV20-1 and TRBJ1-2, with 7 bases that match TRBD1. V lost 6 bases, J lost 5 bases, and 21 bases stayed unmatched. The CDR3 is made up of 17 amino acids. CDR1 is DFQATT and CDR2 is SNEGSKA in the germline V gene (reference sequence). DNA of the CDR3: TGCAGTGCCCTAAACGCAAAAAGAGGACAGGCTCGGTATGGCTACACCTTC. Translation gives CSALNAKRGQARYGYTF.

The V call is TRBV20-1, the J call TRBJ2-2; D tentatively reads TRBD1 or TRBD2 (5 bases each). Trimming took 0 bases from V and 5 from J, leaving 10 bases between them. Germline V gene sequence: CDR1 DFQATT, CDR2 SNEGSKA (reference sequence). The CDR3 sequence is 14 residues long. CDR3 in amino acids: CSAREGTVTGELFF. The CDR3 DNA reads as TGCAGTGCTAGAGAAGGGACCGTAACCGGGGAGCTGTTTTTT.

This clonotype was detected only a few times. The CDR3 loop is CASSLELGKSPLHF. In DNA, the CDR3 is TGCGCCAGCAGCTTGGAGCTGGGAAAGTCACCCCTCCACTTT. The chain uses TRBV5-1 and TRBJ1-6; no clear D. The CDR3 spans 14 residues. Germline V CDR1 and CDR2: SGHRS, YFSETQ. V was shortened by 0 bases and J by 10 bases, with 11 bases between the two germline ends. The full variable domain, with the rest looked up from reference TRBV5-1 and TRBJ1-6, is KAGVTQTPRYLIKTRGQQVTLSCSPISGHRSVSWYQQTPGQGLQFLFEYFSETQRNKGNFPGRFSGRQFSNSRSEMNVSTLELGDSALYLCASSLELGKSPLHFGNGTRLTVT.

This chain joins TRBV12-3 or TRBV12-4 and TRBJ1-1, with D hard to call. The CDR3 consists of 15 residues. Trimming left V 6 bases short and J 5 bases short, with 19 bases between. The CDR3 DNA reads TGTGCCAGCAGCCTTAGGGCCTCTAGAGGGACTGAAGCTTTCTTT. Translating gives CASSLRASRGTEAFF.

This clonotype turned up a few times. The chain uses TRBV7-8 and TRBJ2-1; D possibly matches TRBD1 or TRBD2 (6 bases each). Trimming took 3 bases from V and 5 from J, leaving 11 bases between them. The CDR3 is 14 residues long. From germline, CDR1 is SGHVS and CDR2 FQNEAQ. The CDR3 reads CASSLWRGNNEQFF. The CDR3, as DNA: TGTGCCAGCAGCTTGTGGAGGGGGAACAATGAGCAGTTCTTC.

This chain connects TRBV4-2 to TRBJ2-7; 9 bases are a match to TRBD2. Germline CDR1 LGHNA, CDR2 YNFKEQ. After removal of 4 bases from V and 5 bases from J, the junction contained 9 bases not matched to a gene. The CDR3 loop spans 15 amino acids. The CDR3 loop is CASSLPGLAADEQYF. CDR3 sequence (DNA): TGTGCCAGCAGCCTCCCGGGACTAGCTGCGGACGAGCAGTACTTC.

The V gene is TRBV5-1, the J gene TRBJ2-7; TRBD1 might be the D (6 bases). Germline assignment: CDR1 SGHRS and CDR2 YFSETQ. There are 17 residues in the CDR3. Trimming left V 1 base short and J 2 bases short, with 19 bases between. CDR3 amino acids: CASSLSVLIGQTYEQYF. DNA of the CDR3: TGCGCCAGCAGCTTGTCGGTTCTCATTGGACAGACCTACGAGCAGTACTTC.

The V and J genes are TRBV5-5 and TRBJ1-1, with D uncertain. Between the trimmed V and J ends, which lost 3 bases and 4 bases, there was a span of 7 bases. The CDR3 has 12 amino acids. The germline V gene encodes CDR1 SGHKS and CDR2 YYEKEE (reference sequence). In nucleotides, the CDR3 is TGTGCCAGCAGCTGGGTAGGCACTGAAGCTTTCTTT. Protein sequence: CASSWVGTEAFF. Complete variable domain (other parts from reference TRBV5-5 and TRBJ1-1): DAGVTQSPTHLIKTRGQQVTLRCSPISGHKSVSWYQQVLGQGPQFIFQYYEKEERGRGNFPDRFSARQFPNYSSELNVNALLLGDSALYLCASSWVGTEAFFGQGTRLTVV.

This chain links TRBV6-2 or TRBV6-3 with TRBJ1-2; 7 bases fit TRBD1. The CDR3 covers 14 residues. Trimming cost V 6 bases and J 7 bases; bases outside gene matches: 11. CDR1 and CDR2 (germline): MNHEY, SVGEGT. The CDR3 coding sequence is TGTGCCAGCAGAAAGGAGAACCCAGGGGGTGGCTACACCTTC. Translation: CASRKENPGGGYTF.

The chain has TRBV2 and TRBJ1-1; no firm D call. V dropped 3 bases and J dropped 3 bases, with 8 bases sitting between them. Germline CDR1 is SNHLY and CDR2 is FYNNEI. This CDR3 is built from 13 residues. The chain's CDR3 is CASSDPRYTEAFF. Written as DNA, the CDR3 is TGTGCCAGCAGTGATCCCCGTTACACTGAAGCTTTCTTT.

Only a few counts were recorded for this clonotype. The J gene is TRBJ2-7, the V gene TRBV6-6; D gene uncertain. V lost 2 bases to trimming and J lost 5 bases, with 7 bases between them. The CDR3 length is 12 residues. Germline CDR1 and CDR2: MNHNY and SVGAGI (reference sequence). CDR3 nucleotides: TGTGCCAGCAGTTACGGTGCGGACGAGCAGTACTTC. Its protein is CASSYGADEQYF.

The count of this clonotype is one. The V and J genes are TRBV29-1 and TRBJ1-3; D might be TRBD1 (6 bases). Germline V gene lookup returns CDR1 SQVTM and CDR2 ANQGSEA. Trimming left V 4 bases short and J 3 bases short, with 13 bases between. The CDR3 runs to 14 residues. In DNA, the CDR3 is TGCAGCGTTGTGACAGGAGAATTTGGAAACACCATATATTTT. Its protein is CSVVTGEFGNTIYF.

The chain uses TRBV7-2 and TRBJ1-2; 8 bases line up with TRBD1. Unmatched junction bases numbered 5, after V lost 0 bases and J lost 2 bases. Germline CDR1 and CDR2: SGHTA and FQGNSA. The CDR3 has 16 amino acids. CDR3 nucleotides: TGTGCCAGCAGCTTAGCGCGCGGACAGGGCAACTATGGCTACACCTTC. This codes for CASSLARGQGNYGYTF.